This TCR beta chain was found in a study of blood T cell repertoires in COVID-19. Study-wide background: Sites in the United States, Italy and Spain provided acute and convalescent COVID-19 samples. T cells, B-cell-depleted T cells, or PBMCs provided the cDNA or gDNA that served as material.

This clone was counted once. The sample carries other DNA sequences with the same CDR3. Source study methods: Amplification of reference gene primers provided the estimated nucleated cell counts. The repertoire was sequenced with immunoSEQ multiplex PCR; TCRdb's copy has only in-frame clones and lacks some. V and J calls and clone size are those listed in that table; D and trimming were worked out from the DNA. The top ten clones hold about 6.5% of a sample with approximately 150,000 clones, more than 75% of them seen once. The CDR3 spans 13 residues. V lost 2 bases, J lost 4 bases, and 5 bases lay in between. The V gene's germline CDR1 is KGHSH and CDR2 LQKENI.

The V call is TRBV18, the J call TRBJ2-2, with unresolved D. Sequenced material: peripheral blood. This clonotype originated in an elderly man with acute or convalescent COVID-19. The CDR3 nucleotides are TGTGCCAGCTCACCATCCGGCACCGGGGAGCTGTTTTTT. As protein: CASSPSGTGELFF.